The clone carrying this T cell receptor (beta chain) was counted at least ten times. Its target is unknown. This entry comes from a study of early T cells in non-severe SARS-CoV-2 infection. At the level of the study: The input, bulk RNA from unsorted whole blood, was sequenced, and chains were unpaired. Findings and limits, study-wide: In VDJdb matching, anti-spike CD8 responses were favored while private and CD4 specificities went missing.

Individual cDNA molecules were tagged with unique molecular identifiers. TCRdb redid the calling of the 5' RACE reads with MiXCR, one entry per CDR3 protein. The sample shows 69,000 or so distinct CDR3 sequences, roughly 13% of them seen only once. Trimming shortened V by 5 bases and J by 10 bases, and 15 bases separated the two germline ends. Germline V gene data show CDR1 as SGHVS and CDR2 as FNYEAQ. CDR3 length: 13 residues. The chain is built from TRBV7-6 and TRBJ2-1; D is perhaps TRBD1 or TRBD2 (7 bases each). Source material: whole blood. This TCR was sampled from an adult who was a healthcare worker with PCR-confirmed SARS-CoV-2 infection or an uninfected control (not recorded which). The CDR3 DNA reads TGTGCCAGCAGCCGGGGGGTAGGGGGCGAGCAGTTCTTC. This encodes CASSRGVGGEQFF.